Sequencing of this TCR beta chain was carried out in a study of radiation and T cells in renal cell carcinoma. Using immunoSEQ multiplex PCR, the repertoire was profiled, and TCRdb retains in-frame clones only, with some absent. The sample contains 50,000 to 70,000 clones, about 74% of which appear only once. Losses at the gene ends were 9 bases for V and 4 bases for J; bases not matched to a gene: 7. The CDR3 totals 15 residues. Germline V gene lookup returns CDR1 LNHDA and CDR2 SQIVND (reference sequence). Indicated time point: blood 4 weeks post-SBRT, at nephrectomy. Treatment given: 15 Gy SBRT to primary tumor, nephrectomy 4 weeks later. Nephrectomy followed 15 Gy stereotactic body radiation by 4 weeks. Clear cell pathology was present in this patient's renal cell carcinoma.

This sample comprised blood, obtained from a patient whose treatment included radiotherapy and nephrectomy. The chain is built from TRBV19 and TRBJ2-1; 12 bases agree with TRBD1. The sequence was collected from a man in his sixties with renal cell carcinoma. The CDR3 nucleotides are TGTGCCAGCACCGGGACAGGGGGCTTATACAATGAGCAGTTCTTC. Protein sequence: CASTGTGGLYNEQFF.